The next 30 T cell receptor beta chains were all read from a single sample in a study of blood T cells in healthy people across ages. Next came a second PCR, run for about 6 to 12 cycles, which used a sample-barcoded 5' primer along with a J-beta primer mix. TCRdb called the 5' RACE reads again in MiXCR, with one record for every CDR3 protein. The table records 550,000 to 600,000 distinct CDR3 sequences, around 48% of them present only once. Material: blood. These receptors all stem from a man older than 75 in good health.

This chain uses TRBV7-6 with TRBJ1-5; D call uncertain. The CDR3 has 13 amino acids. The V gene's germline CDR1 is SGHVS and CDR2 FNYEAQ. Trimming removed 5 bases at V and 8 bases at J, with 13 bases between. CDR3 bases: TGTGCCAGCAGCCCCTCTCCGCAGAAGCCCCAGCATTTT. It is translated as CASSPSPQKPQHF.

This clonotype was counted only a few times. This may arise from a read error, as a much more abundant clone is one base away. The chain recombines TRBV14 with TRBJ2-1; D gene uncertain. The J call is uncertain, as TRBJ2-7 better fits the DNA end. The germline CDR1 and CDR2 sequences are SGHDN and FVKESK. The CDR3 runs 15 residues. The CDR3 coding sequence is TGTGCCAGCAGCCCCGACTTAAGCTCCTACAATGAGCAGTACTTC. It is translated as CASSPDLSSYNEQYF.

V and J are TRBV5-1 and TRBJ1-2, with a weak D call TRBD1 (6 bases). Trimming shortened V by 3 bases and J by 4 bases, and 10 bases separated the two germline ends. The CDR3 length is 13 residues. Germline V gene data show CDR1 as SGHRS and CDR2 as YFSETQ. The CDR3 loop reads CASSSSTGYGYTF. In nucleotides, the CDR3 is TGCGCCAGCAGCTCGTCGACAGGCTATGGCTACACCTTC.

The gene calls are TRBV12-3 or TRBV12-4 and TRBJ2-2, with D perhaps TRBD2 (7 bases). CDR3 length: 15 amino acids. V lost 5 bases, J lost 6 bases, and 16 bases lay in between. The CDR3 is CASSENTGGPGELFF. DNA of the CDR3: TGTGCCAGCAGTGAGAATACCGGGGGGCCCGGGGAGCTGTTTTTT.

The chain uses TRBV13 and TRBJ2-1, with D hard to call. CDR1 is PRHDT and CDR2 is FYEKMQ in the germline V gene (reference sequence). V shed 0 bases and J shed 11 bases, with 11 bases lying between them. This CDR3 comprises 13 residues. The CDR3 loop reads CASSLGRGVKQFF. The CDR3 nucleotides read TGTGCCAGCAGCTTAGGCCGCGGAGTGAAGCAGTTCTTC.

The chain combines TRBV7-3 with TRBJ1-4; 8 bases line up with TRBD1. The CDR3 contains 18 residues. Unmatched junction bases numbered 13, after V lost 5 bases and J lost 2 bases. CDR1 SGHTA and CDR2 FQGTGA come from the germline V gene. CDR3 region: CASSLGGSWTGTNEKLFF. The CDR3 nucleotides read TGTGCCAGCAGCCTAGGGGGGTCGTGGACAGGGACTAATGAAAAACTGTTTTTT.

The V and J genes are TRBV6-2 or TRBV6-3 and TRBJ2-5; unclear D gene. The germline V and J ends were trimmed by 6 bases and 3 bases, with 11 bases remaining between them. The length of the CDR3 is 13 residues. Looked up from germline, CDR1 is MNHEY and CDR2 is SVGEGT. The CDR3 region is CASREISEETQYF. CDR3 nucleotide sequence: TGTGCCAGCAGAGAGATCAGCGAAGAGACCCAGTACTTC.

This clonotype came up many times. The chain joins TRBV6-5 to TRBJ2-7; 7 nucleotides agree with TRBD1. The V and J ends lost 5 bases and 7 bases, in that order; junction bases with no gene match: 8. This CDR3 is 13 amino acids long. Germline values: CDR1 MNHEY, CDR2 SVGAGI. DNA for the CDR3: TGTGCCAGCAGTCGTACACAGGGGTGGGAGCAGTACTTC. Protein product: CASSRTQGWEQYF.

For this clonotype: Given a much more abundant clone one base away, this may be a read error. This chain uses TRBV6-5 with TRBJ2-3; 9 positions agree with TRBD2. Germline V gives CDR1 MNHEY, CDR2 SVGAGI. V lost 6 bases to trimming and J lost 1 base; unmatched junction nucleotides: 8. The CDR3 has 16 residues. In DNA form, the CDR3 reads TGTGCCAGCAGACGGATTAGCGGGAGTCGCACAGATACGCAGTATTTT. Translation gives CASRRISGSRTDTQYF.

This clonotype appeared many times. The V and J genes are TRBV6-5 and TRBJ2-7; tentatively, D is TRBD2 (7 bases). The CDR3 is made up of 14 amino acids. Looked up from germline, CDR1 is MNHEY and CDR2 is SVGAGI. The ends were cut back, 8 bases at V and 3 bases at J, with 17 bases in the middle. The DNA of the CDR3 is TGTGCCAGCCAACGCGAGGGAGGGGGCTACGAGCAGTACTTC. This translates into CASQREGGGYEQYF.

The chain uses TRBV7-8 and TRBJ2-6, with 8 bases aligning to TRBD1. The length of the CDR3 is 20 residues. Losses at the gene ends were 2 bases for V and 0 bases for J; bases not matched to a gene: 12. Germline V gene lookup returns CDR1 SGHVS and CDR2 FQNEAQ. In DNA form, the CDR3 reads TGTGCCAGCAGCTTAAGGGGCCCCACAGGGGGGCACTCTGGGGCCAACGTCCTGACTTTC. Translation: CASSLRGPTGGHSGANVLTF.

The chain links TRBV6-5 to TRBJ2-5; D assignment may be TRBD1 or TRBD2 (6 bases each). The V end lost 0 bases, the J end lost 4 bases, and 15 bases lay between the germline ends. This CDR3 is 16 amino acids long. Looked up from germline, CDR1 is MNHEY and CDR2 is SVGAGI. The CDR3 reads CASSYSSRGGRETQYF. The DNA for the CDR3 is TGTGCCAGCAGTTACTCGAGCAGAGGGGGGCGAGAGACCCAGTACTTC.

This clonotype has a handful of counts. This chain links TRBV2 with TRBJ2-5; D gene uncertain. Germline assignment: CDR1 SNHLY and CDR2 FYNNEI. This CDR3 contains 13 residues. V lost 6 bases to trimming and J lost 5 bases, with 13 bases between them. CDR3 DNA sequence: TGTGCCAGCAGGAACAATAACCGGGAGACCCAGTACTTC. It encodes CASRNNNRETQYF.

This chain connects TRBV7-2 to TRBJ2-5, with D unresolved. With 2 bases removed from V and 1 base from J, the gap between germline ends came to 8 bases. The CDR3 loop spans 14 amino acids. The V gene's germline CDR1 is SGHTA and CDR2 FQGNSA. CDR3 protein: CASSLSPLQETQYF. CDR3 DNA: TGTGCCAGCAGCTTATCGCCACTCCAAGAGACCCAGTACTTC.

This clonotype has only a few counts. The V gene is TRBV3-1, the J gene TRBJ2-6; D is undetermined. V lost 1 base and J lost 0, with 10 bases in between. The CDR3 has 17 residues. From germline, CDR1 is LGHDT and CDR2 YNNKEL (reference sequence). CDR3 loop: CASSQGAHFSGANVLTF. The CDR3, as DNA: TGTGCCAGCAGCCAAGGGGCTCATTTCTCTGGGGCCAACGTCCTGACTTTC.

This clonotype was observed a few times. The chain has TRBV9 and TRBJ2-1; D gene ambiguous. CDR3 length: 17 residues. V was cut by 0 bases and J by 3 bases, with 16 bases left in between. Germline V CDR1 and CDR2: SGDLS, YYNGEE. CDR3 DNA sequence: TGTGCCAGCAGCGTAGCTCCGCTAGGTCTGAGCTACAATGAGCAGTTCTTC. Translating it yields CASSVAPLGLSYNEQFF. The whole variable domain, filled in from reference TRBV9 and TRBJ2-1, reads DSGVTQTPKHLITATGQRVTLRCSPRSGDLSVYWYQQSLDQGLQFLIQYYNGEERAKGNILERFSAQQFPDLHSELNLSSLELGDSALYFCASSVAPLGLSYNEQFFGPGTRLTVL.

In this sample, this clonotype turned up a few times. The genes are TRBV7-9 and TRBJ1-2; D uncertain. Trimming removed 4 bases from V and 4 bases from J, with 13 bases in between. The CDR3 extends over 14 amino acids. Germline values: CDR1 SEHNR, CDR2 FQNEAQ (reference sequence). CDR3 loop: CASSYADTAYGYTF. As DNA, the CDR3 is TGTGCCAGCAGCTACGCCGACACAGCCTATGGCTACACCTTC.

This clonotype was recorded a few times. The chain is built from TRBV6-2 or TRBV6-3 and TRBJ2-7; 7 bases are a match to TRBD1. This CDR3 comprises 15 residues. The germline CDR1 and CDR2 sequences are MNHEY and SVGEGT. J lost 7 bases, V lost 5 bases, and 14 bases had no gene match. This CDR3 is CASSRNRGGYNEQYF. As DNA, the CDR3 is TGTGCCAGCAGTCGAAACAGGGGCGGGTACAATGAGCAGTACTTC.

V is TRBV28 and J is TRBJ1-6; TRBD1 aligns across 7 bases. Trimming cost V 5 bases and J 9 bases; bases outside gene matches: 10. CDR1 and CDR2 (germline): MDHEN, SYDVKM. CDR3 size: 15 residues. The CDR3 nucleotides are TGTGCCAGCAGTCCACCCTCGACAGGGTCTTCACCCCTCCACTTT. Protein: CASSPPSTGSSPLHF. The full variable domain, in which reference TRBV28 and TRBJ1-6 provide the parts outside the CDR3, is DVKVTQSSRYLVKRTGEKVFLECVQDMDHENMFWYRQDPGLGLRLIYFSYDVKMKEKGDIPEGYSVSREKKERFSLILESASTNQTSMYLCASSPPSTGSSPLHFGNGTRLTVT.

The chain recombines TRBV7-6 with TRBJ2-3, with TRBD1 as a possible D gene (5 bases). Looked up from germline, CDR1 is SGHVS and CDR2 is FNYEAQ. V shed 0 bases and J shed 3 bases, with 10 bases lying between them. CDR3 length equals 15 residues. The CDR3 protein is CASSLAGPVTDTQYF. CDR3 DNA sequence: TGTGCCAGCAGCTTAGCGGGGCCTGTAACAGATACGCAGTATTTT.

The sample holds a few counts of this clonotype. The chain couples TRBV7-2 to TRBJ2-7; TRBD1 matches 7 bases. CDR3 length: 16 residues. The ends lost 2 bases at V and 5 bases at J; junction bases unmatched: 12. Germline CDR1 reads SGHTA; CDR2 reads FQGNSA. For the CDR3, the DNA is TGTGCCAGCAGCTTATATAGAGGGGGCATGGCCAACGAGCAGTACTTC. It yields the protein CASSLYRGGMANEQYF.

The chain links TRBV7-2 to TRBJ1-2; D gene uncertain. Trimming pared 3 bases from V and 3 bases from J, leaving 14 bases between. The CDR3 runs 15 residues. Germline lookup yields CDR1 SGHTA and CDR2 FQGNSA. CDR3: CASSFQSSGHYGYTF. The CDR3 DNA sequence: TGTGCCAGCAGCTTCCAGTCCTCCGGACACTATGGCTACACCTTC.

This chain joins TRBV7-9 and TRBJ2-5; no clear D gene. The CDR3 loop spans 14 amino acids. The V end lost 7 bases, the J end lost 1 base, and 13 bases lay between the germline ends. The germline V gene encodes CDR1 SEHNR and CDR2 FQNEAQ (reference sequence). CDR3 nucleotides: TGTGCCAGCACCCAGACGGCACGCCAAGAGACCCAGTACTTC. Encoded protein: CASTQTARQETQYF.

The chain employs TRBV29-1 and TRBJ2-5; D is undetermined. V was clipped by 4 bases and J by 11 bases, with 23 bases between them. The V gene's germline CDR1 is SQVTM and CDR2 ANQGSEA. The CDR3 consists of 14 residues. The CDR3 here is CSVVWLVVRNEQYF. The CDR3 DNA follows: TGCAGCGTTGTCTGGCTAGTCGTGCGCAATGAGCAGTACTTC.

This clonotype came up a few times. The chain recombines TRBV7-2 with TRBJ2-7; possibly TRBD1 or TRBD2 for D (6 bases each). Germline loops: CDR1 SGHTA, CDR2 FQGNSA. The CDR3 covers 17 residues. V lost 6 bases and J lost 2, with 23 bases in between. The CDR3 region has the DNA TGTGCCAGCAGTCACGCCTCGGGGGCTCTGGGCCCCTACGAGCAGTACTTC. Translation: CASSHASGALGPYEQYF.

This chain joins TRBV9 and TRBJ2-3; 11 nucleotides agree with TRBD1. This CDR3 has 17 amino acids. Per the germline V gene, CDR1 is SGDLS and CDR2 is YYNGEE. Trimming at V came to 0 bases and at J to 6 bases, leaving 9 bases not matched to a gene. CDR3 protein: CASSVAGQGAVTDTQYF. CDR3 sequence (DNA): TGTGCCAGCAGCGTAGCTGGACAGGGGGCCGTCACGGATACGCAGTATTTT. The full variable domain, its missing parts supplied by reference TRBV9 and TRBJ2-3, is DSGVTQTPKHLITATGQRVTLRCSPRSGDLSVYWYQQSLDQGLQFLIQYYNGEERAKGNILERFSAQQFPDLHSELNLSSLELGDSALYFCASSVAGQGAVTDTQYFGPGTRLTVL.

The chain recombines TRBV12-3 or TRBV12-4 with TRBJ2-5; 8 bases match TRBD2. CDR3 length: 16 residues. The V and J ends lost 4 bases and 2 bases, in that order; junction bases with no gene match: 9. CDR3 bases: TGTGCCAGCAGTTCGGCGGGGACTAGGAGGCAAGAGACCCAGTACTTC. Protein: CASSSAGTRRQETQYF.

V is TRBV20-1 and J is TRBJ2-1; 12 bases map to TRBD2. The CDR3 length is 18 residues. Germline V gene lookup returns CDR1 DFQATT and CDR2 SNEGSKA (reference sequence). J lost 3 bases, V lost 2 bases, and 11 bases had no gene match. In DNA form, the CDR3 reads TGCAGTGCTAGAATTACTAGCGGGAGGCTAACCAACTACAATGAGCAGTTCTTC. Residues: CSARITSGRLTNYNEQFF.

J is TRBJ2-1 and V is TRBV7-3, with D possibly TRBD1 on 6 matching bases. The CDR3 extends over 14 amino acids. Germline CDR1 and CDR2: SGHTA and FQGTGA. V gave up 1 base and J gave up 9 bases, with 13 bases separating them. CDR3 in amino acids: CASSLIQGGAEQFF. In DNA form, the CDR3 reads TGTGCCAGCAGCTTAATTCAAGGGGGAGCTGAGCAGTTCTTC. Drawing the rest from reference TRBV7-3 and TRBJ2-1, the complete variable domain is GAGVSQTPSNKVTEKGKYVELRCDPISGHTALYWYRQSLGQGPEFLIYFQGTGAADDSGLPNDRFFAVRPEGSVSTLKIQRTERGDSAVYLCASSLIQGGAEQFFGPGTRLTVL.

This clonotype was seen only a few times. The chain has TRBV6-2 or TRBV6-3 and TRBJ2-7; TRBD1 matches at 9 bases. The V gene's germline CDR1 is MNHEY and CDR2 SVGEGT. Trimming cost V 3 bases and J 3 bases; bases outside gene matches: 6. There are 15 residues in the CDR3. Here the CDR3 DNA reads TGTGCCAGCAGTTATCCCGGGACAGGGTACTACGAGCAGTACTTC. Translated, it gives CASSYPGTGYYEQYF.